Sequencing of this TCR beta chain was carried out in a study of T-cell memory formation after mild COVID-19. Study-wide findings and caveats: Several responding clones turned up in pre-infection memory, indicating that cross-reactive memory may have taken part.

Germline V gene lookup returns CDR1 MNHEY and CDR2 SMNVEV (reference sequence). The length of the CDR3 is 14 residues. The V gene end was trimmed by 5 bases and the J gene end by 7 bases; junction bases not matched to a gene: 6. Using its own MiXCR run on the 5' RACE reads, TCRdb lists one record per CDR3 protein. Of 150,000 to 200,000 distinct CDR3 sequences detected, about 15% appear once; the ten largest clones hold less than 15%. A few counts support this clonotype. No antigen is known for it. This sequence was found in an adult woman who had mild COVID-19 (a few samples of this study predate the infection). Cell type and time point are not known. V is TRBV27 and J is TRBJ2-1; 9 nucleotides agree with TRBD1. Material: PBMCs or a T cell subset sorted from them (not recorded which). The CDR3: CASSLGQGWNEQFF. Here the CDR3 DNA reads TGTGCCAGCAGTCTCGGACAGGGGTGGAATGAGCAGTTCTTC.